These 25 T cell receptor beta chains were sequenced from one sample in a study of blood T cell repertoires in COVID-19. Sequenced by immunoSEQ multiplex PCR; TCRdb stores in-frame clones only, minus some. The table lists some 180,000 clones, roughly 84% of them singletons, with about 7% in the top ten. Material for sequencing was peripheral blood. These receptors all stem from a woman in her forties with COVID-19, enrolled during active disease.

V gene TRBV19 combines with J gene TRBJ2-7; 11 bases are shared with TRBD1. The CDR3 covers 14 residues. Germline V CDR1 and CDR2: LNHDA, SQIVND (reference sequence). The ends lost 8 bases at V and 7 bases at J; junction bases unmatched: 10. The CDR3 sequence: CASRRDRGFGEQYF. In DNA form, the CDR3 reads TGTGCCAGTCGCCGGGACAGGGGGTTTGGGGAGCAGTACTTC.

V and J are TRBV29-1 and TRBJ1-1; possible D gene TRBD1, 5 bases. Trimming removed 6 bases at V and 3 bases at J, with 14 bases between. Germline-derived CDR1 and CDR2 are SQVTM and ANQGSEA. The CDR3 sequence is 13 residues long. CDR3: CSVTFRVDTEAFF. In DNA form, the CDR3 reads TGCAGCGTCACATTCAGGGTAGACACTGAAGCTTTCTTT.

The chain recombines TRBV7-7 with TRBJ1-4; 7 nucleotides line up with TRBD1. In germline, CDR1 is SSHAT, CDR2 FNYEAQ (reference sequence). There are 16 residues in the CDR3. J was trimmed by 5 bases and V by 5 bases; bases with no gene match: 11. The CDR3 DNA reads TGTGCCAGCAGCCGTCACCCGGGACAGTTAAATGAAAAACTGTTTTTT. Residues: CASSRHPGQLNEKLFF.

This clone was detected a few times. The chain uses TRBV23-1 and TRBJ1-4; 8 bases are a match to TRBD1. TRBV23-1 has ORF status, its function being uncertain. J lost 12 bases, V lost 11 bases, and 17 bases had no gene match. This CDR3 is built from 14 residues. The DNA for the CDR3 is TGCGCCCGAGACCAGACAGGGGCAGAGAAGGAACTGTTTTTT. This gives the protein CARDQTGAEKELFF.

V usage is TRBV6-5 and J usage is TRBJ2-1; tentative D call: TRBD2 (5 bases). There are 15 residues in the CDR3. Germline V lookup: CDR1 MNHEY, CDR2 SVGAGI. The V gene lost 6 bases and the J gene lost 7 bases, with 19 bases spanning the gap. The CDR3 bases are TGTGCCAGCAGGGAGGTAGCCGCCTCGGGGAATGAGCAGTTCTTC. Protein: CASREVAASGNEQFF.

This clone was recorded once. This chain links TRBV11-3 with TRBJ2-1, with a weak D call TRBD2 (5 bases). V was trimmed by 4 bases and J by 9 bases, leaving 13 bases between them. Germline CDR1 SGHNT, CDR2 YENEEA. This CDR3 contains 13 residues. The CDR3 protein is CASSSRAAGEQFF. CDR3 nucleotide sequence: TGTGCCAGCAGCTCCCGGGCGGCGGGTGAGCAGTTCTTC.

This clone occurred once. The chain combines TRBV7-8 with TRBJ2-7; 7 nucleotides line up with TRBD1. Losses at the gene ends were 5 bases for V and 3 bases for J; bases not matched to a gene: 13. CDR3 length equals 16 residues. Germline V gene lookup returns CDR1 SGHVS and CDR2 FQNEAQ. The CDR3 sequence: CASSPHRQGKVYEQYF. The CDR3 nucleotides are TGTGCCAGCAGCCCACATCGACAGGGTAAGGTCTACGAGCAGTACTTC.

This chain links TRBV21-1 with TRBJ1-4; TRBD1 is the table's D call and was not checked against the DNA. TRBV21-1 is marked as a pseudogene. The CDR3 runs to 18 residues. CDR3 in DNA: TGTGCCAGCAGCAAAAGCCCTCTGAAGACAGGGGGTGATGAAAAACTGTTTTTT. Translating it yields CASSKSPLKTGGDEKLFF.

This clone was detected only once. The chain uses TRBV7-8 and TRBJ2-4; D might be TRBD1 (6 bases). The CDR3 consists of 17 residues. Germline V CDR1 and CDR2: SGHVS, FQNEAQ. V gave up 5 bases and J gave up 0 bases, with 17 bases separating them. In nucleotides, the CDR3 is TGTGCCAGCAGCCCGGGATGGGGGCTGTTAGCCAAAAACATTCAGTACTTC. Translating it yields CASSPGWGLLAKNIQYF.

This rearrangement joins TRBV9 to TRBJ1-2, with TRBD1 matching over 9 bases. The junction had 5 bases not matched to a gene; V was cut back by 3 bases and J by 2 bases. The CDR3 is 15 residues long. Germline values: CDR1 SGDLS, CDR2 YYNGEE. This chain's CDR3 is CASSGGQGRNYGYTF. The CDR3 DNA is TGTGCCAGCAGCGGCGGACAGGGGCGGAACTATGGCTACACCTTC.

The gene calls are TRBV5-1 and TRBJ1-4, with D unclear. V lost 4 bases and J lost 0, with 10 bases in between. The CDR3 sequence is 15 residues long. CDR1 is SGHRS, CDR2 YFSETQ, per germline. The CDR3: CASSLGSATNEKLFF. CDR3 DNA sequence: TGCGCCAGCAGCCTAGGATCGGCAACTAATGAAAAACTGTTTTTT.

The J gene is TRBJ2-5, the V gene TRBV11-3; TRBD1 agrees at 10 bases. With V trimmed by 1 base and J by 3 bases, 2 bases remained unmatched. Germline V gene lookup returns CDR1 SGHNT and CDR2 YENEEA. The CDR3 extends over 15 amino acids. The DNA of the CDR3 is TGTGCCAGCAGCTTAGGAGGGACAGGGGAAGAGACCCAGTACTTC. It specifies CASSLGGTGEETQYF.

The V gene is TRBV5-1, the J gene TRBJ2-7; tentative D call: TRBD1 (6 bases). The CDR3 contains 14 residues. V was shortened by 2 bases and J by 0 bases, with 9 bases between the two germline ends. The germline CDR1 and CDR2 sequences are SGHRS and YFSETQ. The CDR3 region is CASSLWDNSYEQYF. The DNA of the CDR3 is TGCGCCAGCAGCTTATGGGACAACTCCTACGAGCAGTACTTC.

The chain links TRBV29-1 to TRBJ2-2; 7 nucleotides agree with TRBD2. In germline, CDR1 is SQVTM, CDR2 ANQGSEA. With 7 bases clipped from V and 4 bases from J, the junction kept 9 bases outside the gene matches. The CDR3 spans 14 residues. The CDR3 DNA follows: TGCAGCGGGACTAGTCGATCCGCCACCGGGGAGCTGTTTTTT. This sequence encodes CSGTSRSATGELFF.

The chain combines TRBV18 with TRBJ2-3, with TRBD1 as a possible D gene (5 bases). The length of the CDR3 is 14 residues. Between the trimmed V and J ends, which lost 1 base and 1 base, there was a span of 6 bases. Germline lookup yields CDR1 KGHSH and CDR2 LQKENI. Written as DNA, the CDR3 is TGTGCCAGCTCACCACTACAGGGCACAGATACGCAGTATTTT. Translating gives CASSPLQGTDTQYF.

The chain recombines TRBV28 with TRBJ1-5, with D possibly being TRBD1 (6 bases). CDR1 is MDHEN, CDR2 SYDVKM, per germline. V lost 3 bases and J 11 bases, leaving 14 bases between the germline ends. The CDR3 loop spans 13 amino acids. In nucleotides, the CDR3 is TGTGCCAGCAGTTTTCAGGGGCTATGGGCCCAGCATTTT. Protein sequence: CASSFQGLWAQHF.

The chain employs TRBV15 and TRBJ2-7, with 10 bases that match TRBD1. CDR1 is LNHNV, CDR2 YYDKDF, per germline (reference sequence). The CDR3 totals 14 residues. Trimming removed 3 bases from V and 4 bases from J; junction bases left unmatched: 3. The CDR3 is CATSRGTGAYEQYF. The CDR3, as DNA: TGTGCCACCAGCAGGGGGACAGGGGCTTACGAGCAGTACTTC.

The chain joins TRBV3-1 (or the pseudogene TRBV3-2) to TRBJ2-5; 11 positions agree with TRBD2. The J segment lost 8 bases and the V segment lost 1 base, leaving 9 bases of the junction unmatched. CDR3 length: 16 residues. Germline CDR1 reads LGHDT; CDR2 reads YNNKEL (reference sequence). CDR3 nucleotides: TGTGCCAGCAGCCAAGGACTAGCGGGGACCCAAGGAACCCAGTACTTC. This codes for CASSQGLAGTQGTQYF.

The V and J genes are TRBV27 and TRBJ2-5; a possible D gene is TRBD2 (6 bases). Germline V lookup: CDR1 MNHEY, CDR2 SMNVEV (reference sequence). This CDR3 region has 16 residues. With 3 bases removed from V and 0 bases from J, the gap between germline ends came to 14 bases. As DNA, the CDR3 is TGTGCCAGCAGTTTGGTTCGGGGGTACCACCAAGAGACCCAGTACTTC. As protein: CASSLVRGYHQETQYF.

The CDR3 DNA reads TGTGCCAGCGGGACAGTGACTTGGGACACTGAAGCTTTCTTT. Protein sequence: CASGTVTWDTEAFF. The chain links TRBV7-9 to TRBJ1-1, with 7 nucleotides matching TRBD1. The CDR3 consists of 14 residues. In germline, CDR1 is SEHNR, CDR2 FQNEAQ (reference sequence). J lost 3 bases, V lost 8 bases, and 9 bases had no gene match.

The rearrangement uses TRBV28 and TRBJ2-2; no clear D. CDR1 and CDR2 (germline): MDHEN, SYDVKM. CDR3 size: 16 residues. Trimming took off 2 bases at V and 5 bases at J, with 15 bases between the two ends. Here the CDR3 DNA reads TGTGCCAGCAGTTTAGGGTCGCCGGGTCGGACCGGGGAGCTGTTTTTT. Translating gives CASSLGSPGRTGELFF. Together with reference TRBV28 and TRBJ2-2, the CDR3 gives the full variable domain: DVKVTQSSRYLVKRTGEKVFLECVQDMDHENMFWYRQDPGLGLRLIYFSYDVKMKEKGDIPEGYSVSREKKERFSLILESASTNQTSMYLCASSLGSPGRTGELFFGEGSRLTVL.

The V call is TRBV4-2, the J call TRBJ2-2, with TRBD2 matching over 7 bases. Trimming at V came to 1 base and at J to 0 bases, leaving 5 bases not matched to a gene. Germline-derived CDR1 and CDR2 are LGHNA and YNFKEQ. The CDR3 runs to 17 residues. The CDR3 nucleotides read TGTGCCAGCAGCCAAGTCGCGAGCGGGGCGAACACCGGGGAGCTGTTTTTT. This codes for CASSQVASGANTGELFF.

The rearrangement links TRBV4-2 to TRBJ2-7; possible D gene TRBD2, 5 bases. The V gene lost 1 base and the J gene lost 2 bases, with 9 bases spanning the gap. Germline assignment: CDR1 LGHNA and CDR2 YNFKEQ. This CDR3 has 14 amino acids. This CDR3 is CASSQGELAYEQYF. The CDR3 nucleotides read TGTGCCAGCAGCCAAGGGGAACTAGCCTACGAGCAGTACTTC.

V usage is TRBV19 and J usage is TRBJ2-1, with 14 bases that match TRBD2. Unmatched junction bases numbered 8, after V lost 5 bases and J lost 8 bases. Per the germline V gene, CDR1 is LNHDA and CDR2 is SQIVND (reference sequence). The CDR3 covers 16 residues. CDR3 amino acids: CASSPRLAGGRDEQFF. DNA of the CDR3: TGTGCCAGTAGTCCAAGACTAGCGGGAGGGCGGGATGAGCAGTTCTTC.

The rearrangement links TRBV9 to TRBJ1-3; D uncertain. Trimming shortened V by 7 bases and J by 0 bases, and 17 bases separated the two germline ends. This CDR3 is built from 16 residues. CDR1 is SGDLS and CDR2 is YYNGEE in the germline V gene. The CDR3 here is CASSTLTGASGNTIYF. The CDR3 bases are TGTGCCAGCTCCACTTTGACGGGAGCCTCTGGAAACACCATATATTTT. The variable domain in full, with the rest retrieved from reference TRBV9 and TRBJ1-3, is DSGVTQTPKHLITATGQRVTLRCSPRSGDLSVYWYQQSLDQGLQFLIQYYNGEERAKGNILERFSAQQFPDLHSELNLSSLELGDSALYFCASSTLTGASGNTIYFGEGSWLTVV.